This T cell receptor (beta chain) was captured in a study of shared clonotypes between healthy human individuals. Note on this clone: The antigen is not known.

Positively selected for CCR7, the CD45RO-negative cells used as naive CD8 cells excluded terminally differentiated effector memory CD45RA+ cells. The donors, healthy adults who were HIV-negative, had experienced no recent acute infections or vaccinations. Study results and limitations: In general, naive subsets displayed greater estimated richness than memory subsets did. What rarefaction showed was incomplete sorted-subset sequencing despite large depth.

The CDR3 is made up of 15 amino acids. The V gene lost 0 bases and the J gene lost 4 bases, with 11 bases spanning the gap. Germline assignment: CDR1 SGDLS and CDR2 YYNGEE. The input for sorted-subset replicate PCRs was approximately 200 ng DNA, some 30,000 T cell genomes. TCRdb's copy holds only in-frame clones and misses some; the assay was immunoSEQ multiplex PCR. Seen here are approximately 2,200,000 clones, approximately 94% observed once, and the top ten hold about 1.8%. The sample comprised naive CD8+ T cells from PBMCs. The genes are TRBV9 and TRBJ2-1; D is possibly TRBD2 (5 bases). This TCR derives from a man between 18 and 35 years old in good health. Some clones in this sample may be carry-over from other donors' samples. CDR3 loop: CASSVDMLAYNEQFF. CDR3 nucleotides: TGTGCCAGCAGCGTAGATATGCTAGCTTACAATGAGCAGTTCTTC.